Detailed here is one TCR beta chain. The antigen this receptor binds is unknown. Base qualities were left out, and no much larger clone turns up one base away. Ficoll-Paque density gradient centrifugation was used to isolate PBMCs. From the cysteine through the phenylalanine, the CDR3 covers 10 amino acids. The kept DNA is CDR3 alone, 30 bases in frame from the first base. Via the germline V gene (reference sequence), CDR1 is DFQATT and CDR2 SNEGSKA. V lost 4 bases and J lost 6 bases; the stretch between them is 6 bases long. The sample originates from a study of T-cell memory formation after mild COVID-19 (dated by TCRdb to 2020 to 2022). About the full investigation: TCR sequence clusters from the two donors were largely donor specific. T-cell clones expanding and contracting after mild COVID-19 in a couple of donors were tracked by longitudinal TCRalpha and TCRbeta repertoire sequencing. The cohort was made up of two young adult volunteers, one female and one male, who were previously healthy. Broad study findings and their caveats: Some responding clones were detected in pre-infection memory, suggesting pre-existing cross-reactive memory T cells joined the SARS-CoV-2 response. Contracting CD4+ clones appeared mostly in the CM and EM memory subsets, whereas CD8+ clones were enriched in EMRA. The second-wave clones that peaked on day 37 were not confirmed to be SARS-CoV-2 specific. Clones that contracted from day 15 to 85 showed balanced CD4/CD8 phenotypes, whereas a second wave of clones that expanded from day 15 to 37 leaned towards CD4+. The study covered only a couple of mild cases, and larger cohorts including severe cases with pre-infection samples were considered necessary.

The data were produced on an Illumina NovaSeq 6000. cDNA libraries for TCRalpha and TCRbeta were prepared by 5'RACE using constant-segment primers, with sample barcodes and unique molecular identifiers added. Trizol reagent was used to extract RNA from every sample. The libraries were amplified in two PCR steps, and the second step added a second sample barcode and Illumina TruSeq adapters. The libraries were sequenced on an Illumina NovaSeq using 2 x 150 bp paired-end reads. The published analysis was carried out like this. With migec v1.2.7, reads were demultiplexed and then collapsed into UMI-guided consensus sequences. Using mixcr v2.1.11, UMI consensuses were aligned to TRA and TRB V and J templates and then assembled into clonotypes. A clonotype was counted as expanded or contracted only when both edgeR and NoisET called the clonotype significant, with the noise models trained on biological replicates. For edgeR calls, the thresholds were a false discovery rate-adjusted p below 0.01 and a log2 fold-change of 1. As an exploratory analysis of dynamics, max-normalized trajectories of the 1000 most abundant clonotypes were examined with PCA combined with hierarchical clustering. The CD4 or CD8 phenotype of responding clones was assigned using the separately sequenced CD4+ and CD8+ repertoires. TCRdb ran its own pipeline on the public reads, namely fastp trimming at Q25 and MiXCR clone calling, and kept in-frame beta chains. Entries that share a CDR3 protein sequence are merged under the most common genes and DNA. The V and J calls and clone size come from TCRdb's table, not from the authors' own analysis. The table for this sample lists fewer than 450,000 distinct CDR3 sequences; approximately 21% of them were counted only once. The ten biggest clones cover about an eighth of the sample.

The sequencing sample was made of PBMCs or a T cell subset sorted from them (not recorded which). The receptor comes from an adult woman who had mild COVID-19 (a few samples of this study predate the infection). The sample titles of this study are shuffled in the database, so cell type and time point are left out; the donor was told from shared clones. This sequence uses TRBV20-1 and TRBJ2-5; the D gene lacks a confident call. The DNA sequence is TGCAGTGCTAAAGCAAAGACCCAGTACTTC. It codes for CSAKAKTQYF.